These T cell receptor beta chains were read from a single sample in a study of regulatory T cells in long-lasting Graves disease. Using its own MiXCR run on the multiplex PCR reads, TCRdb lists one record per CDR3 protein. The top ten clones hold about 7.8% of a sample with around 420,000 distinct CDR3 sequences, about 15% of them seen once. The sample also formed part of further work on T cells in Graves' hyperthyroidism and ophthalmopathy.

The specimen was peripheral blood mononuclear cells (PBMCs), collected at new diagnosis, from a patient treated with antithyroid drugs. All receptors come from a woman aged 40 to 50 with Graves disease. CDR3s include the opening cysteine and the closing phenylalanine or tryptophan. A D gene is named only where the DNA matches it firmly. Clone size appears in some rows only: once, few, many, or a class for an expanded clone.

CDR3 DNA: TGTGCCAGCAGTGAGCAGGACGGACGATTCTACGAGCAGTACTTC; CDR3 protein: CASSEQDGRFYEQYF; CDR3 length: 15; D gene: .; clone size: many; J gene: TRBJ2-7; V gene: TRBV6-2/TRBV6-3
CDR3 DNA: TGTGCCAGCAGCTCCCCAGGGGGTGGGAGTGCCCAAGAGACCCAGTACTTC; CDR3 protein: CASSSPGGGSAQETQYF; CDR3 length: 17; D gene: TRBD1; clone size: few; J gene: TRBJ2-5; V gene: TRBV7-6
CDR3 DNA: TGTGCCAGCAGCCCGGAGGCCTTAGAGAGGTGGCAGTATTTT; CDR3 protein: CASSPEALERWQYF; CDR3 length: 14; D gene: .; clone size: many; J gene: TRBJ2-3; V gene: TRBV11-3
CDR3 DNA: TGTGCCAGCAGCCCACGACAGGGTGGGTCCTACGAGCAGTACTTC; CDR3 protein: CASSPRQGGSYEQYF; CDR3 length: 15; D gene: TRBD1; clone size: .; J gene: TRBJ2-7; V gene: TRBV11-3
CDR3 DNA: TGTGCCAGCAGCCAAGATCCAGGGGAGTCTAACTATGGCTACACCTTC; CDR3 protein: CASSQDPGESNYGYTF; CDR3 length: 16; D gene: .; clone size: few; J gene: TRBJ1-2; V gene: TRBV4-2
CDR3 DNA: TGTGCCAGCACCCGCTCGCGAGGGTCCAAGAACAATGAGCAGTTCTTC; CDR3 protein: CASTRSRGSKNNEQFF; CDR3 length: 16; D gene: .; clone size: .; J gene: TRBJ2-1; V gene: TRBV2
CDR3 DNA: TGTGCCAGCAGCTTAACGGCGGGGATATACAATGAGCAGTTCTTC; CDR3 protein: CASSLTAGIYNEQFF; CDR3 length: 15; D gene: .; clone size: many; J gene: TRBJ2-1; V gene: TRBV7-3
CDR3 DNA: TGTGCCAGCAGCGACCAGACAGGGCCCCACAATGAGCAGTTCTTC; CDR3 protein: CASSDQTGPHNEQFF; CDR3 length: 15; D gene: TRBD1; clone size: many; J gene: TRBJ2-1; V gene: TRBV7-2
CDR3 DNA: TGTGCCAGCAACATCAGAGACACCGGGGAGCTGTTTTTT; CDR3 protein: CASNIRDTGELFF; CDR3 length: 13; D gene: .; clone size: many; J gene: TRBJ2-2; V gene: TRBV2
CDR3 DNA: TGTGCCAGCAGCTTACCGCGTGAGCAGTTCTTC; CDR3 protein: CASSLPREQFF; CDR3 length: 11; D gene: .; clone size: many; J gene: TRBJ2-1; V gene: TRBV11-2
CDR3 DNA: TGTGCCATTGGGACTAGCGGAACCCAAGAGACCCAGTACTTC; CDR3 protein: CAIGTSGTQETQYF; CDR3 length: 14; D gene: TRBD2; clone size: many; J gene: TRBJ2-5; V gene: TRBV10-3
CDR3 DNA: TGTGCCAGCAGTGAAGGGACAGGGGGCGCGGGTCAGCCCCAGCATTTT; CDR3 protein: CASSEGTGGAGQPQHF; CDR3 length: 16; D gene: TRBD1; clone size: many; J gene: TRBJ1-5; V gene: TRBV2
CDR3 DNA: TGCAGCGTTGCGGCCGAGGGGCCTCTACACACCGGGGAGCTGTTTTTT; CDR3 protein: CSVAAEGPLHTGELFF; CDR3 length: 16; D gene: .; clone size: .; J gene: TRBJ2-2; V gene: TRBV29-1
CDR3 DNA: TGTGCCATCCGGACAGGGGGCTACAATGAGCAGTTCTTC; CDR3 protein: CAIRTGGYNEQFF; CDR3 length: 13; D gene: TRBD1; clone size: many; J gene: TRBJ2-1; V gene: TRBV28
CDR3 DNA: TGTGCCAGCACCCGGGACAGCGTCTATGGCTACACCTTC; CDR3 protein: CASTRDSVYGYTF; CDR3 length: 13; D gene: TRBD1; clone size: many; J gene: TRBJ1-2; V gene: TRBV7-2
CDR3 DNA: TGTGCCAGCAGTGAAAAACGGGACAGGGGGCGGACTGAAGCTTTCTTT; CDR3 protein: CASSEKRDRGRTEAFF; CDR3 length: 16; D gene: TRBD1; clone size: .; J gene: TRBJ1-1; V gene: TRBV6-1
CDR3 DNA: TGTGCCAGCAGTACCTCAGGCACCGGGGAGCTGTTTTTT; CDR3 protein: CASSTSGTGELFF; CDR3 length: 13; D gene: .; clone size: many; J gene: TRBJ2-2; V gene: TRBV19
CDR3 DNA: TGTGCCAGCAGCTCAAAACTTAGGCGGGCCGGGGTGGTCTACAATGAGCAGTTCTTC; CDR3 protein: CASSSKLRRAGVVYNEQFF; CDR3 length: 19; D gene: .; clone size: many; J gene: TRBJ2-1; V gene: TRBV7-3
CDR3 DNA: TGTGCCAGTAGTATCTCTTCGAGGGGTTCCTACGAGCAGTACTTC; CDR3 protein: CASSISSRGSYEQYF; CDR3 length: 15; D gene: .; clone size: few; J gene: TRBJ2-7; V gene: TRBV19
CDR3 DNA: TGTGCCAGCTACGGGCGGGGACTTGCCTACGAGCAGTACTTC; CDR3 protein: CASYGRGLAYEQYF; CDR3 length: 14; D gene: .; clone size: many; J gene: TRBJ2-7; V gene: TRBV28
CDR3 DNA: TGTGCCAGCAGTCCCCTTAGCGGGAGGGCCATAGATACGCAGTATTTT; CDR3 protein: CASSPLSGRAIDTQYF; CDR3 length: 16; D gene: TRBD2; clone size: many; J gene: TRBJ2-3; V gene: TRBV27
CDR3 DNA: TGTGCTAGTGGTTTGCCGACTAGCTCCCCTCACGGTGAGCAGTTCTTC; CDR3 protein: CASGLPTSSPHGEQFF; CDR3 length: 16; D gene: TRBD2; clone size: .; J gene: TRBJ2-1; V gene: TRBV12-5
CDR3 DNA: TGTGCCAGCAGTTTAATTTTCCCGACAGGGTCTCTCAATGAGCAGTTCTTC; CDR3 protein: CASSLIFPTGSLNEQFF; CDR3 length: 17; D gene: TRBD1; clone size: many; J gene: TRBJ2-1; V gene: TRBV28
CDR3 DNA: TGTGCCCGGCCCGAAGAAGAGTGCTACGAGCAGTACTTC; CDR3 protein: CARPEEECYEQYF; CDR3 length: 13; D gene: .; clone size: few; J gene: TRBJ2-7; V gene: TRBV27
CDR3 DNA: TGTGCCAGCACCCTGCCGGCCGGCCGTGAGGAGCAGTTCTTC; CDR3 protein: CASTLPAGREEQFF; CDR3 length: 14; D gene: .; clone size: many; J gene: TRBJ2-1; V gene: TRBV2
CDR3 DNA: TGTGCCAGTAGTGGAAGGGACCAGACCTACGAGCAGTACTTC; CDR3 protein: CASSGRDQTYEQYF; CDR3 length: 14; D gene: .; clone size: many; J gene: TRBJ2-7; V gene: TRBV19
CDR3 DNA: TGTGCCAGCACCATCGGACCGGGGGGGGGCTACACCTTC; CDR3 protein: CASTIGPGGGYTF; CDR3 length: 13; D gene: .; clone size: many; J gene: TRBJ1-2; V gene: TRBV27
CDR3 DNA: TGTGCCAGCAGTTACTCTGGGACAGGGTCCACTGGGGCCAACGTCCTGACTTTC; CDR3 protein: CASSYSGTGSTGANVLTF; CDR3 length: 18; D gene: TRBD1; clone size: many; J gene: TRBJ2-6; V gene: TRBV6-5
CDR3 DNA: TGCAGTGCTGTCCCGGGGCGGGGGAGCTCCTACGAGCAGTACTTC; CDR3 protein: CSAVPGRGSSYEQYF; CDR3 length: 15; D gene: TRBD2; clone size: few; J gene: TRBJ2-7; V gene: TRBV20-1
CDR3 DNA: TGTGCCAGCAGTCCCCTGACACACCGATGGGCGGGTGACTATGGCTACACCTTC; CDR3 protein: CASSPLTHRWAGDYGYTF; CDR3 length: 18; D gene: .; clone size: few; J gene: TRBJ1-2; V gene: TRBV27
CDR3 DNA: TGTGCCAGCAGCTTACCCCCACTAGCGGGAGAAGAGACCCAGTACTTC; CDR3 protein: CASSLPPLAGEETQYF; CDR3 length: 16; D gene: TRBD2; clone size: .; J gene: TRBJ2-5; V gene: TRBV7-9
CDR3 DNA: TGCAGTGCGACTACAGCGCAGGAGGGATTCTACGAGCAGTACTTC; CDR3 protein: CSATTAQEGFYEQYF; CDR3 length: 15; D gene: .; clone size: many; J gene: TRBJ2-7; V gene: TRBV20-1
CDR3 DNA: TGTGCCAGCAGCGTATCTTGGGACTGGAGCAATGAGCAGTTCTTC; CDR3 protein: CASSVSWDWSNEQFF; CDR3 length: 15; D gene: .; clone size: .; J gene: TRBJ2-1; V gene: TRBV9
CDR3 DNA: TGTGCCAGCTCTCGAACTATGACAGGTCGAGAGACCCAGTACTTC; CDR3 protein: CASSRTMTGRETQYF; CDR3 length: 15; D gene: .; clone size: many; J gene: TRBJ2-5; V gene: TRBV6-1
CDR3 DNA: TGTGCCAGCGGACAGGGTTTGGGCTACACCTTC; CDR3 protein: CASGQGLGYTF; CDR3 length: 11; D gene: TRBD1; clone size: .; J gene: TRBJ1-2; V gene: TRBV6-1
CDR3 DNA: TGTGCCAGCAGTACCGGGGGACTAGAAGAGACCCAGTACTTC; CDR3 protein: CASSTGGLEETQYF; CDR3 length: 14; D gene: TRBD2; clone size: .; J gene: TRBJ2-5; V gene: TRBV6-1
CDR3 DNA: TGTGCCAGCACCTCGGGGACAGGGAACGAGCAGTACTTC; CDR3 protein: CASTSGTGNEQYF; CDR3 length: 13; D gene: TRBD1; clone size: many; J gene: TRBJ2-7; V gene: TRBV6-1
CDR3 DNA: TGTGCCAGCTCACCACCGTTCACTACCTCTGGAAACACCATATATTTT; CDR3 protein: CASSPPFTTSGNTIYF; CDR3 length: 16; D gene: .; clone size: many; J gene: TRBJ1-3; V gene: TRBV18
CDR3 DNA: TGCAGTGCTACCCCATCCGGGACAGGGGCCTACAATGAGCAGTTCTTC; CDR3 protein: CSATPSGTGAYNEQFF; CDR3 length: 16; D gene: TRBD1; clone size: .; J gene: TRBJ2-1; V gene: TRBV20-1
CDR3 DNA: TGCAGTGCCGAAGCTGGTTTTGGCAGCTCCTACGAGCAGTACTTC; CDR3 protein: CSAEAGFGSSYEQYF; CDR3 length: 15; D gene: .; clone size: few; J gene: TRBJ2-7; V gene: TRBV20-1
CDR3 DNA: TGCGCCAGCAGCTTGGTGACGGGCGCGAACACCGGGGAGCTGTTTTTT; CDR3 protein: CASSLVTGANTGELFF; CDR3 length: 16; D gene: .; clone size: .; J gene: TRBJ2-2; V gene: TRBV5-1
CDR3 DNA: TGCAGCGTGGAACGGGAGGCCGATTACAATGAGCAGTTCTTC; CDR3 protein: CSVEREADYNEQFF; CDR3 length: 14; D gene: TRBD2; clone size: few; J gene: TRBJ2-1; V gene: TRBV29-1
CDR3 DNA: TGTGCCAGCAGTGAAGAGTGGGTAGGGTACAATGAGCAGTTCTTC; CDR3 protein: CASSEEWVGYNEQFF; CDR3 length: 15; D gene: .; clone size: many; J gene: TRBJ2-1; V gene: TRBV6-1
CDR3 DNA: TGCAGCGTGGTGGACAATCTGGGCACTGAAGCTTTCTTT; CDR3 protein: CSVVDNLGTEAFF; CDR3 length: 13; D gene: .; clone size: many; J gene: TRBJ1-1; V gene: TRBV29-1
CDR3 DNA: TGTGCCAGCAGTTCCCCACAGGGGGACATAGAGACCCAGTACTTC; CDR3 protein: CASSSPQGDIETQYF; CDR3 length: 15; D gene: TRBD1; clone size: .; J gene: TRBJ2-5; V gene: TRBV6-5
CDR3 DNA: TGTGCCAGTAGTACGCTAGCGGATTACGAGCAGTACTTC; CDR3 protein: CASSTLADYEQYF; CDR3 length: 13; D gene: TRBD2; clone size: many; J gene: TRBJ2-7; V gene: TRBV19
CDR3 DNA: TGTGCCAGCAGCTCCGGACGTTCTGGAAACACCATATATTTT; CDR3 protein: CASSSGRSGNTIYF; CDR3 length: 14; D gene: .; clone size: many; J gene: TRBJ1-3; V gene: TRBV7-9
CDR3 DNA: TGCAGCGGAGGGGAGCTCTACGAGCAGTACTTC; CDR3 protein: CSGGELYEQYF; CDR3 length: 11; D gene: .; clone size: few; J gene: TRBJ2-7; V gene: TRBV29-1
CDR3 DNA: TGTGCCAGCAGCTTAGGGGGCAGGACAGGGAGCTCCTACGAGCAGTACTTC; CDR3 protein: CASSLGGRTGSSYEQYF; CDR3 length: 17; D gene: TRBD1; clone size: many; J gene: TRBJ2-7; V gene: TRBV11-2
CDR3 DNA: TGCAGCGTTCCTACAGGGGGTCTTAGCTCCTACAATGAGCAGTTCTTC; CDR3 protein: CSVPTGGLSSYNEQFF; CDR3 length: 16; D gene: TRBD1; clone size: many; J gene: TRBJ2-1; V gene: TRBV29-1
CDR3 DNA: TGTGCCAGCTCACCAAGTAGACTGAGCAATAGCAATCAGCCCCAGCATTTT; CDR3 protein: CASSPSRLSNSNQPQHF; CDR3 length: 17; D gene: .; clone size: many; J gene: TRBJ1-5; V gene: TRBV18
CDR3 DNA: TGTGCCAGCTTGGGTAGCGAGAGGGTTTACAATGAGCAGTTCTTC; CDR3 protein: CASLGSERVYNEQFF; CDR3 length: 15; D gene: .; clone size: .; J gene: TRBJ2-1; V gene: TRBV19
CDR3 DNA: TGTGCCAGCGGGATACAGGGGGGCTATGGCTACACCTTC; CDR3 protein: CASGIQGGYGYTF; CDR3 length: 13; D gene: TRBD1; clone size: many; J gene: TRBJ1-2; V gene: TRBV2
CDR3 DNA: TGTGCCAGTAGTATAGCCCCCCCAGGGAACACTGAAGCTTTCTTT; CDR3 protein: CASSIAPPGNTEAFF; CDR3 length: 15; D gene: .; clone size: .; J gene: TRBJ1-1; V gene: TRBV19